The 20 T cell receptor beta chains below come from one sample, sequenced in a study of blood T cell repertoires in COVID-19. The table came from immunoSEQ multiplex PCR; TCRdb's copy has only in-frame clones and leaves some out. This sample has some 250,000 clones; approximately 88% occur once, and the top ten carry roughly 30%. Sequenced sample: peripheral blood. The origin of the receptors is a man aged 40-50 years with acute or convalescent COVID-19.

The rearrangement joins TRBV5-4 to TRBJ2-1, with 7 bases matching TRBD2. Germline V gene data show CDR1 as SGHNT and CDR2 as YYREEE (reference sequence). J was trimmed by 1 base and V by 0 bases; bases with no gene match: 4. The CDR3 totals 16 residues. Here the CDR3 reads CASSLGSGISYNEQFF. The CDR3 DNA reads TGTGCCAGCAGCTTGGGGAGCGGGATATCCTACAATGAGCAGTTCTTC.

This chain connects TRBV5-1 to TRBJ2-7, with 10 bases aligning to TRBD1. This CDR3 has 14 residues. Trimming cost V 2 bases and J 3 bases; bases outside gene matches: 2. The germline CDR1 and CDR2 sequences are SGHRS and YFSETQ. The CDR3, as DNA: TGCGCCAGCAGCTTCGGACAGGGGGTCTACGAGCAGTACTTC. As protein: CASSFGQGVYEQYF.

The CDR3 DNA follows: TGTGCCAGCAACGCCCGAGGCGGAACTAATGAAAAACTGTTTTTT. It encodes CASNARGGTNEKLFF. The rearrangement links TRBV6-5 to TRBJ1-4, with D hard to call. V lost 7 bases and J lost 1, with 13 bases in between. The germline gives CDR1 MNHEY, CDR2 SVGAGI. CDR3 length: 15 amino acids.

J is TRBJ2-1 and V is TRBV30; D is possibly TRBD2 (5 bases). The CDR3 covers 15 residues. Germline CDR1 reads GTSNPN; CDR2 reads SVGIG (reference sequence). Trimming stripped 1 base from V and 7 bases from J, with 17 bases between. CDR3 amino acids: CAWSGEKGWPNEQFF. CDR3 in DNA: TGTGCCTGGAGTGGGGAGAAGGGCTGGCCTAATGAGCAGTTCTTC.

The chain joins TRBV6-5 to TRBJ1-1, with 7 bases lining up with TRBD1. This CDR3 comprises 15 residues. In germline, CDR1 is MNHEY, CDR2 SVGAGI. The J segment lost 4 bases and the V segment lost 2 bases, leaving 7 bases of the junction unmatched. In DNA form, the CDR3 reads TGTGCCAGCAGTTACGCAGGGGGTGGCGGCACTGAAGCTTTCTTT. It codes for CASSYAGGGGTEAFF.

V is TRBV12-5 and J is TRBJ2-1; 8 nucleotides match TRBD2. The ends lost 5 bases at V and 8 bases at J; junction bases unmatched: 8. The germline gives CDR1 LGHNT, CDR2 FRNRAP. This CDR3 is 14 amino acids long. The CDR3 protein is CASGPGTSFDEQFF. CDR3 in DNA: TGTGCTAGTGGTCCCGGGACTAGTTTCGATGAGCAGTTCTTC.

This clone was detected ten times or more. This chain uses TRBV28 with TRBJ1-1; no definite D call. Germline V gene sequence: CDR1 MDHEN, CDR2 SYDVKM. V was cut by 6 bases and J by 2 bases, with 4 bases left in between. The CDR3 contains 11 residues. The CDR3 coding sequence is TGTGCCAGCAGACTTAACACTGAAGCTTTCTTT. Protein product: CASRLNTEAFF.

This chain joins TRBV30 and TRBJ2-5; unclear D gene. Germline V lookup: CDR1 GTSNPN, CDR2 SVGIG (reference sequence). This CDR3 is 11 amino acids long. CDR3 residues: CASAVRETQYF. CDR3 in DNA: TGTGCGTCGGCAGTGCGGGAGACCCAGTACTTC.

The genes are TRBV2 and TRBJ1-2, with TRBD1 as a possible D gene (6 bases). The CDR3 is 13 amino acids. Germline V gene sequence: CDR1 SNHLY, CDR2 FYNNEI. Trimming left V 6 bases short and J 5 bases short, with 13 bases between. The CDR3 DNA reads TGTGCCAGCAGACCGGACAGCCCTTATGGCTACACCTTC. Encoded protein: CASRPDSPYGYTF.

The chain uses TRBV6-5 and TRBJ2-2; 7 bases align to TRBD2. Germline CDR1 MNHEY, CDR2 SVGAGI. Trimming at V came to 3 bases and at J to 5 bases, leaving 9 bases not matched to a gene. The CDR3 extends over 16 amino acids. In nucleotides, the CDR3 is TGTGCCAGCAGTTATACAGCGGGAAAGAGGACCGGGGAGCTGTTTTTT. Amino acids: CASSYTAGKRTGELFF.

The CDR3 nucleotides are TGTGCCAGCAGCTTAGGGCTAGCGGGAATCAATGAGCAGTTCTTC. Residues: CASSLGLAGINEQFF. The chain is built from TRBV7-2 and TRBJ2-1; TRBD2 agrees at 9 bases. The CDR3 spans 15 residues. The ends lost 1 base at V and 6 bases at J; junction bases unmatched: 4. Germline V lookup: CDR1 SGHTA, CDR2 FQGNSA.

V usage is TRBV7-9 and J usage is TRBJ2-5; TRBD2 aligns across 12 bases. The ends lost 4 bases at V and 5 bases at J; junction bases unmatched: 5. The CDR3 consists of 15 residues. Germline V CDR1 and CDR2: SEHNR, FQNEAQ (reference sequence). CDR3: CASSSQGLAGETQYF. As DNA, the CDR3 is TGTGCCAGCAGCTCTCAAGGACTAGCGGGGGAGACCCAGTACTTC.

This clone has only a few counts. At the DNA level, this CDR3 is encoded by other sequences in the same sample as well. V gene TRBV14 combines with J gene TRBJ1-4; 7 bases are a match to TRBD1. The germline V gene encodes CDR1 SGHDN and CDR2 FVKESK. The junction had 6 bases not matched to a gene; V was cut back by 4 bases and J by 4 bases. The CDR3 is 15 amino acids. The CDR3 sequence: CASSRRQGINEKLFF. The CDR3 coding sequence is TGTGCCAGCAGCCGCCGACAGGGAATTAATGAAAAACTGTTTTTT.

The chain recombines TRBV18 with TRBJ2-2; 8 bases map to TRBD2. J gave up 3 bases and V 10 bases, and 10 bases lay outside the gene matches. The germline V gene has CDR1 KGHSH and CDR2 LQKENI. The CDR3 loop spans 15 amino acids. For the CDR3, the DNA is TGTGCCACCTACCAAACGGGAGGGGACACCGGGGAGCTGTTTTTT. It translates to CATYQTGGDTGELFF. The variable domain in full, with the rest retrieved from reference TRBV18 and TRBJ2-2, is NAGVMQNPRHLVRRRGQEARLRCSPMKGHSHVYWYRQLPEEGLKFMVYLQKENIIDESGMPKERFSAEFPKEGPSILRIQQVVRGDSAAYFCATYQTGGDTGELFFGEGSRLTVL.

The chain recombines TRBV19 with TRBJ2-1; 7 nucleotides agree with TRBD2. Germline V lookup: CDR1 LNHDA, CDR2 SQIVND (reference sequence). Germline trimming cut 7 bases from V and 6 bases from J; bases unmatched to any gene: 12. CDR3 length equals 15 residues. The chain's CDR3 is CASTLLARGFNEQFF. CDR3 sequence (DNA): TGTGCCAGTACCCTACTAGCGAGAGGATTCAATGAGCAGTTCTTC.

The chain recombines TRBV7-8 with TRBJ1-2, with D possibly being TRBD1 (5 bases). From germline, CDR1 is SGHVS and CDR2 FQNEAQ. CDR3 size: 15 residues. V lost 1 base, J lost 0 bases, and 9 bases lay in between. The CDR3 sequence: CASSLGAGTNYGYTF. The CDR3 region has the DNA TGTGCCAGCAGCTTAGGAGCAGGGACTAACTATGGCTACACCTTC. The full variable domain, with the rest looked up from reference TRBV7-8 and TRBJ1-2, is GAGVSQSPRYKVAKRGQDVALRCDPISGHVSLFWYQQALGQGPEFLTYFQNEAQLDKSGLPSDRFFAERPEGSVSTLKIQRTQQEDSAVYLCASSLGAGTNYGYTFGSGTRLTVV.

The chain employs TRBV5-4 and TRBJ2-1; 8 bases map to TRBD1. V gave up 5 bases and J gave up 8 bases; unmatched junction bases: 9. The germline V gene encodes CDR1 SGHNT and CDR2 YYREEE (reference sequence). The CDR3 spans 14 residues. The CDR3 DNA follows: TGTGCCAGCAGGGAAGGGACAGGTCCCCATGAGCAGTTCTTC. Residues: CASREGTGPHEQFF.

The CDR3 region is CASSAEGAGDTEAFF. Here the CDR3 DNA reads TGTGCCAGCAGTGCCGAAGGGGCGGGGGACACTGAAGCTTTCTTT. This chain joins TRBV6-4 and TRBJ1-1; maybe TRBD1 (5 bases). The V gene lost 4 bases and the J gene lost 3 bases, with 15 bases spanning the gap. Germline loops: CDR1 MRHNA, CDR2 SNTAGT. This CDR3 has 15 amino acids.

This clone was detected a few times. This chain joins TRBV6-5 and TRBJ1-2; D is undetermined. This CDR3 is 14 amino acids long. V lost 6 bases, J lost 1 base, and 12 bases lay in between. Germline lookup yields CDR1 MNHEY and CDR2 SVGAGI. The CDR3 protein is CASRVTAFNYGYTF. The CDR3 DNA reads as TGTGCCAGCAGGGTCACAGCTTTTAACTATGGCTACACCTTC.

The chain uses TRBV7-3 and TRBJ2-3; D is unclear. The CDR3 has 15 amino acids. The germline CDR1 and CDR2 sequences are SGHTA and FQGTGA. Trimming pared 5 bases from V and 0 bases from J, leaving 12 bases between. CDR3 in amino acids: CASSATSSSTDTQYF. The CDR3 nucleotides read TGTGCCAGCAGCGCTACCTCCTCAAGCACAGATACGCAGTATTTT.